This T cell receptor (beta chain) stems from a study of PD-1 blockade in classical Hodgkin lymphoma. Study-wide findings and caveats: Those achieving complete response showed baseline diversity like newly diagnosed patients. It was CD4+ TCR diversity, not CD8+, that rose significantly by C4D1. Initiation of nivolumab under 1 year after ASCT led to exclusion of patients.

Only in-frame clones appear in the TCRdb table, and some are missing; sequencing was by immunoSEQ multiplex PCR. This repertoire shows tens of thousands of clones, about 80% found once; its top ten account for approximately 9.8%. Described time point: cycle 4 day 1 (C4D1), after 6 weeks of nivolumab. Relapses following autologous stem cell transplantation were seen in all patients, with brentuximab vedotin exposure varying. Notes on this clone: Antigen unknown.

Trimming took 5 bases from V and 0 from J; bases not matched to a gene: 9. CDR1 SGHRS and CDR2 YFSETQ come from the germline V gene. The CDR3 has 17 residues. The chain recombines TRBV5-1 with TRBJ2-2; 8 nucleotides match TRBD1. The sample here was peripheral blood mononuclear cells (PBMCs), taken before the fourth cycle of nivolumab. This sequence was found in a human donor with classical Hodgkin lymphoma. For the CDR3, the DNA is TGCGCCAGCAGACAGGGGGTGGTCCCCGCGAACACCGGGGAGCTGTTTTTT. Its translation is CASRQGVVPANTGELFF.